This TCR beta chain comes out of a study of T-cell reconstitution after alpha-beta-depleted transplantation in children. This clonotype came up a few times. V trimming: 2 bases; J trimming: 3 bases; junction bases outside the gene matches: 7. Germline V lookup: CDR1 SGHRS, CDR2 YFSETQ. This CDR3 region has 16 residues. Unique molecular identifiers were incorporated when the TCRbeta library was constructed. TCRdb called the PCR reads again in MiXCR, with one record for every CDR3 protein. This table holds approximately 510,000 distinct CDR3 sequences, about a sixth found once. Specimen: PBMCs from the stem cell graft donor, collected from the stem cell graft. The chain links TRBV5-1 to TRBJ2-1, with 8 bases matching TRBD1. The sequence came from a human donor who donated a stem cell graft to a child with acute lymphoblastic leukemia. The DNA of the CDR3 is TGCGCCAGCAGCTTCACCAGGGGGCTAGGCTACAATGAGCAGTTCTTC. Protein: CASSFTRGLGYNEQFF.